This T cell receptor (beta chain) was identified in a study of T cell responses to AZD1222 COVID-19 vaccine. Study outcomes and limitations: Baseline testing showed seropositivity in only six or seven AZD1222 recipients.

This clone was observed a handful of times. What it recognizes is unknown. Using immunoSEQ multiplex PCR, the repertoire was profiled, and TCRdb retains in-frame clones only, with some absent. Here the sample spans about 180,000 clones, around 94% being singletons. The clonotype comes from an adult in good health. This material consisted of peripheral blood, taken on day 0 of AZD1222 vaccination.

CDR3 loop: CASNAGTGVRYEQYF. The CDR3 nucleotides read TGTGCCAGCAACGCCGGTACAGGGGTCAGGTACGAGCAGTACTTC. This chain joins TRBV27 and TRBJ2-7, with 7 bases matching TRBD1. The germline V gene encodes CDR1 MNHEY and CDR2 SMNVEV (reference sequence). This CDR3 has 15 residues. J lost 4 bases, V lost 7 bases, and 13 bases had no gene match.